The clone carrying this T cell receptor beta chain was observed a single time. Antigen unknown. An end of the junction differs from the germline gene, which may be a read error. The record originates from a study of tumor-infiltrating lymphocytes in primary liver carcinoma. Study-level findings and limits: With p = 0.039, the top-250-clone fraction in tumors significantly exceeded that in blood.

Each 20-30 mg portion of unsorted bulk tissue served as the source for co-extraction of RNA and DNA. Surgeons resected the patients' primary liver carcinomas. The authors sampled five separate regions per tumor. Making TCR beta cDNA involved around 510 ng total RNA and a constant-region primer. TCR beta libraries came from three nested multiplex PCR rounds using slightly modified ARM-PCR. Each CDR3 protein gets one entry after TCRdb re-called the multiplex PCR reads with MiXCR. Of 100,000 to 150,000 distinct CDR3 sequences in the sample, around 64% were seen once. The TCR sequence derives from a woman aged 55-69 years with primary liver carcinoma and hepatitis B virus infection. The sample consisted of liver tumor tissue from sampling region 3. Subset noted: tumor region T3, left-lateral pole.

CDR3 residues: CGVEGGKGTDTQYF. The CDR3 DNA reads TGCGGCGTTGAAGGGGGTAAGGGCACAGATACACAGTATTTT. The chain carries TRBV29-1 and TRBJ2-3, with D perhaps matching TRBD1 (6 bases). This CDR3 comprises 14 residues. Germline V gene sequence: CDR1 SQVTM, CDR2 ANQGSEA.